A single sample gave rise to the 12 T cell receptor beta chains below, sequenced in a study of blood T cell repertoires in COVID-19. Libraries were prepared by immunoSEQ multiplex PCR; TCRdb keeps only in-frame clonotypes and omits some of them. The table includes 200,000 to 300,000 clones, roughly nine tenths detected once. The specimen sequenced was peripheral blood. The source of these receptors is a man between 60 and 75 years old who had recovered from COVID-19.

Only one count was recorded for this clone. The genes are TRBV6-5 and TRBJ2-6; D gene unclear. The V and J ends lost 7 bases and 0 bases respectively, with 4 bases between them. Germline V CDR1 and CDR2: MNHEY, SVGAGI. The CDR3 length is 13 residues. Here the CDR3 DNA reads TGTGCCAGCACCTACTCTGGGGCCAACGTCCTGACTTTC. Protein product: CASTYSGANVLTF.

This rearrangement joins TRBV28 to TRBJ2-7, with D possibly TRBD1 on 6 matching bases. Germline lookup yields CDR1 MDHEN and CDR2 SYDVKM. This CDR3 spans 11 amino acids. The V end lost 7 bases, the J end lost 3 bases, and 7 bases lay between the germline ends. The CDR3, as DNA: TGTGCCAGCACGGACAGCTACGAGCAGTACTTC. Translation: CASTDSYEQYF.

The J gene is TRBJ2-3, the V gene TRBV9; D possibly corresponds to TRBD2 (7 bases). Trimming shortened V by 1 base and J by 3 bases, and 15 bases separated the two germline ends. Germline values: CDR1 SGDLS, CDR2 YYNGEE. The CDR3 runs 16 residues. The CDR3 here is CASSVRRGGATDTQYF. In DNA form, the CDR3 reads TGTGCCAGCAGCGTAAGGAGAGGGGGGGCAACAGATACGCAGTATTTT. The full variable domain, completed using reference TRBV9 and TRBJ2-3, is DSGVTQTPKHLITATGQRVTLRCSPRSGDLSVYWYQQSLDQGLQFLIQYYNGEERAKGNILERFSAQQFPDLHSELNLSSLELGDSALYFCASSVRRGGATDTQYFGPGTRLTVL.

This chain uses TRBV18 with TRBJ1-1; possibly TRBD1 for D (6 bases). The CDR3 has 13 residues. Germline V gene sequence: CDR1 KGHSH, CDR2 LQKENI. The V gene lost 8 bases and the J gene lost 1 base, with 11 bases spanning the gap. CDR3 nucleotides: TGTGCCAGCGAGAGGGGACAGAACACTGAAGCTTTCTTT. Amino acid sequence: CASERGQNTEAFF.

The CDR3 region has the DNA TGTGCCAGTAGCGGTTTAGCGGGGGCTGGGGCCAACGTCCTGACTTTC. Translated: CASSGLAGAGANVLTF. V usage is TRBV19 and J usage is TRBJ2-6; 9 bases are a match to TRBD2. The CDR3 loop spans 16 amino acids. The V gene's germline CDR1 is LNHDA and CDR2 SQIVND (reference sequence). With 6 bases clipped from V and 2 bases from J, the junction kept 5 bases outside the gene matches.

The chain combines TRBV19 with TRBJ2-5, with 7 bases matching TRBD1. The junction had 9 bases not matched to a gene; V was cut back by 4 bases and J by 1 base. Germline values: CDR1 LNHDA, CDR2 SQIVND (reference sequence). The CDR3 has 16 residues. The CDR3 region is CASSRGQKSTQETQYF. The CDR3 DNA follows: TGTGCCAGTAGTAGGGGACAGAAATCAACCCAAGAGACCCAGTACTTC. The full variable domain, rest sourced from reference TRBV19 and TRBJ2-5, is DGGITQSPKYLFRKEGQNVTLSCEQNLNHDAMYWYRQDPGQGLRLIYYSQIVNDFQKGDIAEGYSVSREKKESFPLTVTSAQKNPTAFYLCASSRGQKSTQETQYFGPGTRLLVL.

The V gene is TRBV6-1, the J gene TRBJ1-6, with D possibly TRBD1 on 6 matching bases. The CDR3 loop spans 16 amino acids. V was trimmed by 3 bases and J by 7 bases, leaving 16 bases between them. Germline V gene data show CDR1 as MNHNS and CDR2 as SASEGT. The CDR3 protein is CASSDHRDTRNSPLHF. The CDR3 bases are TGTGCCAGCAGTGACCACCGGGACACTAGGAATTCACCCCTCCACTTT.

The chain uses TRBV9 and TRBJ2-3; tentative D call: TRBD1 (7 bases). Trimming took off 1 base at V and 3 bases at J, with 15 bases between the two ends. Germline-derived CDR1 and CDR2 are SGDLS and YYNGEE. The CDR3 is made up of 16 amino acids. Written as DNA, the CDR3 is TGTGCCAGCAGCGTAATTCAGGGGGGAGGTACAGATACGCAGTATTTT. The encoded protein is CASSVIQGGGTDTQYF.

This clone was detected once. This sequence joins TRBV19 and TRBJ2-2, with 7 bases identical to TRBD1. Germline assignment: CDR1 LNHDA and CDR2 SQIVND (reference sequence). V trimming: 3 bases; J trimming: 2 bases; junction bases outside the gene matches: 6. The CDR3 length is 16 residues. The CDR3 here is CASSIAGTANTGELFF. The CDR3 DNA reads as TGTGCCAGTAGTATCGCCGGGACAGCTAACACCGGGGAGCTGTTTTTT.

With respect to this clone: A junction end diverges from the germline sequence, so it may reflect a read error. The gene calls are TRBV5-1 and TRBJ2-1; the D is unclear. The germline gives CDR1 SGHRS, CDR2 YFSETQ. The CDR3 spans 14 residues. The CDR3 protein is CASKDGPSFNEQFF. The CDR3 DNA is TGCGCCAGCAAAGATGGGCCCTCCTTCAATGAGCAGTTCTTC.

The rearrangement links TRBV5-4 to TRBJ2-3; 8 nucleotides align to TRBD2. CDR3 length equals 17 residues. CDR1 and CDR2 from the germline V gene are SGHNT and YYREEE (reference sequence). The junction had 17 bases not matched to a gene; V was cut back by 4 bases and J by 7 bases. CDR3 region: CASSPGGTPPLANTQYF. CDR3 bases: TGTGCCAGCAGCCCGGGGGGGACGCCACCACTAGCAAATACGCAGTATTTT.

The chain carries TRBV10-3 and TRBJ1-6, with 9 bases aligning to TRBD1. The CDR3 sequence is 15 residues long. CDR1 and CDR2 (germline): ENHRY, SYGVKD. Germline trimming cut 2 bases from V and 8 bases from J; bases unmatched to any gene: 4. This chain's CDR3 is CAISERTGADSPLHF. The CDR3 coding sequence is TGTGCCATCAGTGAGCGGACAGGGGCAGATTCACCCCTCCACTTT.